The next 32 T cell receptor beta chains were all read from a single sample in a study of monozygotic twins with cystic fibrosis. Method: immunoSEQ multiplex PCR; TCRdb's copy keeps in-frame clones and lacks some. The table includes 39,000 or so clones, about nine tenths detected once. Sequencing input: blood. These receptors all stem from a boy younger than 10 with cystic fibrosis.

CDR3 in amino acids: CASRWTGGDGLYGYTF. The CDR3 nucleotides are TGTGCCAGCAGATGGACAGGGGGCGACGGATTATATGGCTACACCTTC. This chain joins TRBV6-4 and TRBJ1-2, with TRBD1 matching 11 bases. The CDR3 extends over 16 amino acids. Per germline, CDR1 MRHNA and CDR2 SNTAGT. V shed 6 bases and J 5 bases; nucleotides not matched to a gene: 11.

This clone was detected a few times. DNA for the CDR3: TGTGCCACCGGGGGGTCAGTCCAAGAGACCCAGTACTTC. It yields the protein CATGGSVQETQYF. The chain employs TRBV10-3 and TRBJ2-5; 7 bases line up with TRBD2. The V gene end was trimmed by 10 bases and the J gene end by 1 base; junction bases not matched to a gene: 6. Germline V CDR1 and CDR2: ENHRY, SYGVKD. The CDR3 is 13 residues long.

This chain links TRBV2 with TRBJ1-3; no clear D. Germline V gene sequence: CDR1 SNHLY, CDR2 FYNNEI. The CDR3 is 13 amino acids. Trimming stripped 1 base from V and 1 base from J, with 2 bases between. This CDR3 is CASSEGSGNTIYF. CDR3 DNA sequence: TGTGCCAGCAGTGAAGGGTCTGGAAACACCATATATTTT. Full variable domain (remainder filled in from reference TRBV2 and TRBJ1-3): EPEVTQTPSHQVTQMGQEVILRCVPISNHLYFYWYRQILGQKVEFLVSFYNNEISEKSEIFDDQFSVERPDGSNFTLKIRSTKLEDSAMYFCASSEGSGNTIYFGEGSWLTVV.

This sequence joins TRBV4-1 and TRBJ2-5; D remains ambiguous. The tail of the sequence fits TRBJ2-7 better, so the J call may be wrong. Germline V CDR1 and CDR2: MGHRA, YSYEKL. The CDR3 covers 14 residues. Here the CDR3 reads CASSQLDGSYEQYF. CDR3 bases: TGCGCCAGCAGCCAACTGGACGGCTCCTACGAGCAGTACTTC.

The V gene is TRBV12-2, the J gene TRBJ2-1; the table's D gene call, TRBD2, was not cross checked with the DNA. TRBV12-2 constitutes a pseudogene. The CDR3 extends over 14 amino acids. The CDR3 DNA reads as TGTGCAAGTCGCTTAGGGACTAGCGGGGATGAGCAGTTCTTC. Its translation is CASRLGTSGDEQFF.

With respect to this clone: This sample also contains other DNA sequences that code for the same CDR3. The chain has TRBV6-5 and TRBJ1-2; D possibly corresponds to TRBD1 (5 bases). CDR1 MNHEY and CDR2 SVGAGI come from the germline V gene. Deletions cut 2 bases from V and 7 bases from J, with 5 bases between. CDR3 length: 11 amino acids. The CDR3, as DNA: TGTGCCAGCAGTTACAGGGGTGGCTACACCTTC. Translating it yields CASSYRGGYTF.

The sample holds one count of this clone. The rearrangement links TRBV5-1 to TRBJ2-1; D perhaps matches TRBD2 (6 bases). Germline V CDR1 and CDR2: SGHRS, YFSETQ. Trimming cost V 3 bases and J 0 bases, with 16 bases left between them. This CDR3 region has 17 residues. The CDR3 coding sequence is TGCGCCAGCAGCTGGGGGGTTGGAGGAGACTCCTACAATGAGCAGTTCTTC. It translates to CASSWGVGGDSYNEQFF.

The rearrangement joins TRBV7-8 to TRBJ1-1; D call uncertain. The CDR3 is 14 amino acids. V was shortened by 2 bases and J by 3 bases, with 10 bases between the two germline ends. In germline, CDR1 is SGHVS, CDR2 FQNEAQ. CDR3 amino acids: CASSLPTRDTEAFF. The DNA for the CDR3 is TGTGCCAGCAGCTTACCTACTAGGGACACTGAAGCTTTCTTT. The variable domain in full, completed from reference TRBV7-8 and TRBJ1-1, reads GAGVSQSPRYKVAKRGQDVALRCDPISGHVSLFWYQQALGQGPEFLTYFQNEAQLDKSGLPSDRFFAERPEGSVSTLKIQRTQQEDSAVYLCASSLPTRDTEAFFGQGTRLTVV.

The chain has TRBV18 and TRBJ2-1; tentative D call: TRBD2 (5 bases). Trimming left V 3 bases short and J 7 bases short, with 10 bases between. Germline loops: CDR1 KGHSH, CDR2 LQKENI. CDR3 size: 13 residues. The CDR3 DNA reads TGTGCCAGCTCACCCCTGGAGGTTAATGAGCAGTTCTTC. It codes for CASSPLEVNEQFF.

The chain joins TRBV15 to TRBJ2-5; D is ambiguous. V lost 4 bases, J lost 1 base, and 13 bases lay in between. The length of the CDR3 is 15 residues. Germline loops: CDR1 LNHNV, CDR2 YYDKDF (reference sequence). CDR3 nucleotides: TGTGCCACCAGCATACCTCGACTGTCCCAAGAGACCCAGTACTTC. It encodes CATSIPRLSQETQYF.

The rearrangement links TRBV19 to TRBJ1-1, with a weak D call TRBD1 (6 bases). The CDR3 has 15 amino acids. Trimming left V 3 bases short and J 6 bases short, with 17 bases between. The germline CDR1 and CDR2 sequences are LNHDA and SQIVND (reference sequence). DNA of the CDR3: TGTGCCAGTAGTATCCGGGACACAGGGAGTGCTGAAGCTTTCTTT. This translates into CASSIRDTGSAEAFF.

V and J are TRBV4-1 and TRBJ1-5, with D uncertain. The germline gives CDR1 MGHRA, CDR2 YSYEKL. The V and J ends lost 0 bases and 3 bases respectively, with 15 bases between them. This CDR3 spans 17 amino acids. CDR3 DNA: TGCGCCAGCAGCCAAGATCGTTCTTACGGGTTCAATCAGCCCCAGCATTTT. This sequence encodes CASSQDRSYGFNQPQHF.

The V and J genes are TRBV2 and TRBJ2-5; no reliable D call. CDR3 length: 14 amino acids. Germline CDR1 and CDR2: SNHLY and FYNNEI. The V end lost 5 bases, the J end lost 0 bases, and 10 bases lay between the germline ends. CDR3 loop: CASSWRQNQETQYF. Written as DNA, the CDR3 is TGTGCCAGCAGTTGGAGACAAAACCAAGAGACCCAGTACTTC.

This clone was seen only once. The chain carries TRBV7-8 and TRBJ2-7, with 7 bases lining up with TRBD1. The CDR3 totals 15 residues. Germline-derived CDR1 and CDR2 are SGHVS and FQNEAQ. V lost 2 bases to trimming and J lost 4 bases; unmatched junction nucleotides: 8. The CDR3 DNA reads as TGTGCCAGCAGCTTAAAGGGGGCGTATATTTACGAGCAGTACTTC. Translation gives CASSLKGAYIYEQYF. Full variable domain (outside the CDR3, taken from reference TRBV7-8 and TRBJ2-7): GAGVSQSPRYKVAKRGQDVALRCDPISGHVSLFWYQQALGQGPEFLTYFQNEAQLDKSGLPSDRFFAERPEGSVSTLKIQRTQQEDSAVYLCASSLKGAYIYEQYFGPGTRLTVT.

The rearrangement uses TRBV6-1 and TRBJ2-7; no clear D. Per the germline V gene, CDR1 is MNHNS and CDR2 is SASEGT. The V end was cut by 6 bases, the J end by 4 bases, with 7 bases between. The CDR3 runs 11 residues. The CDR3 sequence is CASRATYEQYF. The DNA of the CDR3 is TGTGCCAGCAGGGCTACTTACGAGCAGTACTTC.

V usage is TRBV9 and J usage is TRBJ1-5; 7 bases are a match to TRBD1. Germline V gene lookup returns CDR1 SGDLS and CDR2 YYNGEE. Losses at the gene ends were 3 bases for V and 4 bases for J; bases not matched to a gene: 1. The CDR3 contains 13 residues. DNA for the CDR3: TGTGCCAGCAGCGGGACAGGTAATCAGCCCCAGCATTTT. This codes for CASSGTGNQPQHF.

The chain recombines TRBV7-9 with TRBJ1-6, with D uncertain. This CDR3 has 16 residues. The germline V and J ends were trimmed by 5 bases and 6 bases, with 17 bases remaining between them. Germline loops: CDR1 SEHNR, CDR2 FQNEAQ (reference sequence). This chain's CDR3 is CASSRTKGHTNSPLHF. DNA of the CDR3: TGTGCCAGCAGCCGGACGAAAGGGCACACTAATTCACCCCTCCACTTT.

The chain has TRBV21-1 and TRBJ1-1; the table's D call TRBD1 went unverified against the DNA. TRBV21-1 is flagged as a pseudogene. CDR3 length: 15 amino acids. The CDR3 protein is CASSKLTGAGTEAFF. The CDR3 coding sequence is TGTGCCAGCAGCAAATTAACAGGGGCCGGCACTGAAGCTTTCTTT.

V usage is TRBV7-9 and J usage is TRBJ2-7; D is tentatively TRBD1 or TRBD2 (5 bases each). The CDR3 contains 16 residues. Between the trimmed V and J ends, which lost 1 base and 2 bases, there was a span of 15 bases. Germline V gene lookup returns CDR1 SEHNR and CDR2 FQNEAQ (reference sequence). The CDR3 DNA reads TGTGCCAGCAGCTTAGGACTCGGGGACGGAGCCTACGAGCAGTACTTC. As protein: CASSLGLGDGAYEQYF.

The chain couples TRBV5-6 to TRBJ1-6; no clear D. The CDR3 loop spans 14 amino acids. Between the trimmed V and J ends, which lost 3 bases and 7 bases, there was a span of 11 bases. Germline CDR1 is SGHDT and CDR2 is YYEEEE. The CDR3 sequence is CASSSIGGNSPLHF. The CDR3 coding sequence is TGTGCCAGCAGCTCCATAGGAGGGAATTCACCCCTCCACTTT.

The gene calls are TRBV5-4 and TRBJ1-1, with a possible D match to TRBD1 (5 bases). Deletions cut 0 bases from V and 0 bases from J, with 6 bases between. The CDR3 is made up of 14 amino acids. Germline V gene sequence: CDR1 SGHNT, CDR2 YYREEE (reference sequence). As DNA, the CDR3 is TGTGCCAGCAGCTTGGGGGGGATGAACACTGAAGCTTTCTTT. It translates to CASSLGGMNTEAFF.

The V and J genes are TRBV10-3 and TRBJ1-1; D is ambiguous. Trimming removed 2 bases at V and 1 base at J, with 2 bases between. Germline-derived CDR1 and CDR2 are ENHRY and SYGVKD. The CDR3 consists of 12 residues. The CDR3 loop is CAISEENTEAFF. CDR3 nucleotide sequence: TGTGCCATCAGTGAGGAGAACACTGAAGCTTTCTTT.

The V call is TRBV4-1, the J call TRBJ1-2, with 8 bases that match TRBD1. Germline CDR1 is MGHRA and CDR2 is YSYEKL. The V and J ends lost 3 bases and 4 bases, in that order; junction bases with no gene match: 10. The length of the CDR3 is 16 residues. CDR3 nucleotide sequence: TGCGCCAGCAGCCACCTGGGACAGGCAATCTCCTATGGCTACACCTTC. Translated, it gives CASSHLGQAISYGYTF.

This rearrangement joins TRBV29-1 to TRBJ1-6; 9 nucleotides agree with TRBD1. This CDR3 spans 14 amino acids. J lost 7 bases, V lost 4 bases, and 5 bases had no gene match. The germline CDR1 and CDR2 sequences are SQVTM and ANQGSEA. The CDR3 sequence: CSVATGQGNSPLHF. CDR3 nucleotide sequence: TGCAGCGTTGCAACGGGACAGGGAAATTCACCCCTCCACTTT.

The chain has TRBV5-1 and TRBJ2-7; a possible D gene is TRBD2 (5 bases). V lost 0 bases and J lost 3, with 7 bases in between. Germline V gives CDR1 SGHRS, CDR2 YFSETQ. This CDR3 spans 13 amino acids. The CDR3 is CASSLDRGYEQYF. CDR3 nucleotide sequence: TGCGCCAGCAGCTTGGATCGGGGCTACGAGCAGTACTTC.

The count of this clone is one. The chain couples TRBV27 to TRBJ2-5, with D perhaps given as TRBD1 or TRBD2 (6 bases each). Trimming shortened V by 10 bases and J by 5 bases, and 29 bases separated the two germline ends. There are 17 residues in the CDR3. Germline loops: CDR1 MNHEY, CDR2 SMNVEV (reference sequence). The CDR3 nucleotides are TGTGCCACCCTGCGGTCGGGGGCCCCCAAGGCAGGGGAGACCCAGTACTTC. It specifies CATLRSGAPKAGETQYF.

CDR3 amino acids: CASSAGDRMEQFF. In nucleotides, the CDR3 is TGTGCCAGCAGCGCCGGGGACCGTATGGAGCAGTTCTTC. V usage is TRBV9 and J usage is TRBJ2-1; D is perhaps TRBD1 or TRBD2 (5 bases each). The germline V and J ends were trimmed by 3 bases and 10 bases, with 14 bases remaining between them. Looked up from germline, CDR1 is SGDLS and CDR2 is YYNGEE. The CDR3 runs to 13 residues.

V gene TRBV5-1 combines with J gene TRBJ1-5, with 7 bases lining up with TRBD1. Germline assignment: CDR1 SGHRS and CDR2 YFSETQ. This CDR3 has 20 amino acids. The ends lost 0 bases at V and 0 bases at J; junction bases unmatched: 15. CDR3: CASSLGGQPSMADSNQPQHF. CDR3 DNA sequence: TGCGCCAGCAGCTTGGGGGGACAGCCCTCGATGGCCGATAGCAATCAGCCCCAGCATTTT.

The CDR3 DNA is TGCGCCAGCAGCCTTCCTGGACAGGGTTACGATGAAGCTTTCTTT. This sequence encodes CASSLPGQGYDEAFF. This sequence joins TRBV5-1 and TRBJ1-1; 8 bases are a match to TRBD1. V was clipped by 4 bases and J by 7 bases; unmatched bases: 12. The CDR3 covers 15 residues. CDR1 and CDR2 from the germline V gene are SGHRS and YFSETQ.

The CDR3 loop is CASSPSTGRSSYNSPLHF. CDR3 DNA sequence: TGTGCCAGCAGCCCCAGTACCGGCAGGAGCTCCTATAATTCACCCCTCCACTTT. The gene calls are TRBV7-2 and TRBJ1-6; no reliable D call. This CDR3 contains 18 residues. The V and J ends lost 5 bases and 0 bases respectively, with 17 bases between them. CDR1 and CDR2 (germline): SGHTA, FQGNSA.

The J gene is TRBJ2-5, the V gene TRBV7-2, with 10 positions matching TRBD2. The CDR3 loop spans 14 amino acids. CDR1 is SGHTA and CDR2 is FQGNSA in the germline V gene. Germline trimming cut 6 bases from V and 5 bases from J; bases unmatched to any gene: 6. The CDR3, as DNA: TGTGCCAGCAGTAGCGGGGGGAAGTGGGAGACCCAGTACTTC. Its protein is CASSSGGKWETQYF.

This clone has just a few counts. The CDR3 loop is CASNREGIPGTGELFF. In DNA, the CDR3 is TGTGCCAGCAACAGGGAGGGGATTCCAGGAACCGGGGAGCTGTTTTTT. J is TRBJ2-2 and V is TRBV7-9; D might be TRBD2 (7 bases). CDR1 is SEHNR, CDR2 FQNEAQ, per germline (reference sequence). V lost 7 bases and J 5 bases, leaving 20 bases between the germline ends. The length of the CDR3 is 16 residues.